This TCR beta chain was sequenced for a study of T cells after yellow fever vaccination (dated by TCRdb to 2018 to 2020). As for the study more broadly: The SMART-Seq v4 Ultra Low Input RNA kit was used to prepare libraries from fractions with low cell numbers. Two healthy male donors made up the cohort, one aged 18 to 29 years and the other aged 30 to 40 years. To follow T-cell clones before and after both primary and booster YFV17D yellow fever vaccination, bulk TCR alpha and beta repertoires underwent longitudinal sequencing. Blood was drawn at multiple timepoints before and after primary and secondary immunization, with bulk PBMC replicates and cell subsets isolated.

Per the publication, the treatment or condition label means: live attenuated yellow fever vaccine strain. At every blood-draw timepoint, two biological replicates of bulk PBMCs were collected. A standard Ficoll-Paque protocol was used to isolate PBMCs from peripheral blood. TriZol was used to extract RNA from bulk PBMCs, from CD4 and CD8 fractions, and from dextramer-positive and dextramer-negative fractions. The CDR3 starts with the cysteine, ends with the phenylalanine, and has 13 residues. The kept DNA is CDR3 alone, 39 bases in frame from the first base. From the germline V gene, CDR1 is SGDLS and CDR2 is YYNGEE. This clonotype was seen more than once but under ten times. Its binding antigen is unknown. One end of the junction does not line up with germline, which may come from a read error. Synthesis of TCR cDNA relied on 5'RACE template switching, a step that introduced a universal primer site along with unique molecular identifiers. Priming of cDNA synthesis was performed from both the TCR alpha and TCR beta constant segments. Library amplification used two PCR steps, and the second PCR step added sample barcodes and sequencing adapters. Sequencing of libraries was done on Illumina HiSeq 2500 (2x100 bp) or NovaSeq (2x150 bp). The study's own analysis went as follows. Reads were demultiplexed and collapsed into UMI consensus sequences with MIGEC, and V(D)J alignment was performed with MiXCR. Using edgeR on replicate PBMC samples, clonotypes were called vaccine-responding if FDR was below 0.01 and the log2 fold change was above 5 up to day 15. Each bulk clonotype was labeled CD4 or CD8 based on which sequenced repertoire, CD4 or CD8, contained the clonotype at higher abundance. The public reads were reprocessed in TCRdb via fastp at Q25 and MiXCR, keeping in-frame beta chains. When rows share a CDR3 protein, they turn into one entry using the most common DNA and genes. Here the V and J calls rest on TCRdb's processing, not on the authors' analysis. This sample holds 450,000 to 550,000 distinct CDR3 sequences; 21% were observed only once. The ten largest account for around 17% of the sample.

Results the study describes overall, beyond this receptor: A small fraction of clonotypes appeared in both the CD4 and CD8 compartments, likely as a result of convergent recombination. After the booster, most clones that had expanded after primary vaccination were detected again (about 95% of CD4 and roughly nine tenths of CD8), suggesting broad maintenance of memory. Compared with the primary T-cell response, the secondary T-cell response was weaker but faster, peaking on day 5 rather than day 15. Because only two donors were included in the study, the extent to which the findings can be generalized is limited. Computational filtering was required because FACS-sorted repertoires could contain abundant contaminating clonotypes from the bulk population.

Sequenced here: PBMCs, sampled less than 25 days after the first yellow fever vaccination. This sequence uses TRBV9 and TRBJ2-1; 11 central nucleotides agree with TRBD2. The source of this sequence is a man aged 18 to 29 who received the YFV17D yellow fever vaccine. Here is the DNA: TGTGCCAGTAGCGGGGGGGCCGCCAATGAGCAGTTCTTC. Translated, this gives CASSGGAANEQFF. Full variable domain (CDR3 extended with the reference TRBV9 and TRBJ2-1 proteins): DSGVTQTPKHLITATGQRVTLRCSPRSGDLSVYWYQQSLDQGLQFLIQYYNGEERAKGNILERFSAQQFPDLHSELNLSSLELGDSALYFCASSGGAANEQFFGPGTRLTVL.